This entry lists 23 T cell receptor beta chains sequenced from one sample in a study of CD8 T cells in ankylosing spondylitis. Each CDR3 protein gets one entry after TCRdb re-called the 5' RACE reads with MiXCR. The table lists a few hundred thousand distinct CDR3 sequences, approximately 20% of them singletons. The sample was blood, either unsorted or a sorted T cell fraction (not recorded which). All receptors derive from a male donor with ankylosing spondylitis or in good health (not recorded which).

The CDR3 region has the DNA TGTGCCACCAGGGAAAGGCCCAACTCCTACGAGCAGTACTTC. Amino acids: CATRERPNSYEQYF. The chain carries TRBV15 and TRBJ2-7; no definite D call. CDR3 size: 14 residues. Germline V gene sequence: CDR1 LNHNV, CDR2 YYDKDF (reference sequence). Trimming pared 6 bases from V and 0 bases from J, leaving 12 bases between.

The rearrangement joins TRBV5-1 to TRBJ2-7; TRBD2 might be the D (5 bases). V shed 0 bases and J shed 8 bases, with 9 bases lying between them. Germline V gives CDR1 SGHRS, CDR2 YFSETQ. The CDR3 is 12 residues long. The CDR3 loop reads CASSLDGIQQYF. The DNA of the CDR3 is TGCGCCAGCAGCTTGGACGGGATACAGCAGTACTTC.

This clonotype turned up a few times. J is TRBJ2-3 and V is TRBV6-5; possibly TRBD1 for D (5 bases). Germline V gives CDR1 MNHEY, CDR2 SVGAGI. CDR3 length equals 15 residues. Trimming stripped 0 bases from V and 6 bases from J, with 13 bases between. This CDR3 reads CASSYSGHLPDTQYF. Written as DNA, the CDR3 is TGTGCCAGCAGTTACTCGGGGCATCTTCCCGATACGCAGTATTTT.

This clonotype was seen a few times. The CDR3 sequence: CASSLAARTGRRETQYF. The CDR3 DNA reads as TGTGCCAGCAGCTTGGCGGCCCGGACAGGTCGAAGAGAAACGCAGTATTTT. The chain links TRBV13 to TRBJ2-3; 7 nucleotides line up with TRBD1. The trim removed 3 bases at V and 9 bases at J, leaving 18 bases unmatched. There are 17 residues in the CDR3. Germline V gives CDR1 PRHDT, CDR2 FYEKMQ (reference sequence).

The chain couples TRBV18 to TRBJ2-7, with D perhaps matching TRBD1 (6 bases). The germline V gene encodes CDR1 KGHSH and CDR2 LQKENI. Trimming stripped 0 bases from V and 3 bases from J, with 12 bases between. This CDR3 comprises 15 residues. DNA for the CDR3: TGTGCCAGCTCACCACCGGGACAAGGTAACTACGAGCAGTACTTC. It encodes CASSPPGQGNYEQYF.

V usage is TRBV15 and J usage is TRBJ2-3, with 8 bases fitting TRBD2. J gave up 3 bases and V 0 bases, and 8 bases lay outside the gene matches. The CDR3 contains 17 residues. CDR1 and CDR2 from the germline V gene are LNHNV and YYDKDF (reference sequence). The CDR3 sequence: CATSRDKSGSETDTQYF. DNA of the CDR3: TGTGCCACCAGCAGAGATAAGAGCGGGAGCGAGACAGATACGCAGTATTTT.

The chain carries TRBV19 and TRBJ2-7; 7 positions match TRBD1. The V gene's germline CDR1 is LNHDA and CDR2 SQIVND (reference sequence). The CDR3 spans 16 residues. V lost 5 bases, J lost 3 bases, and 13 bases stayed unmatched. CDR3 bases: TGTGCCAGTAGTCAAGGACAGGCCGGGTGGAACTACGAGCAGTACTTC. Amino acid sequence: CASSQGQAGWNYEQYF.

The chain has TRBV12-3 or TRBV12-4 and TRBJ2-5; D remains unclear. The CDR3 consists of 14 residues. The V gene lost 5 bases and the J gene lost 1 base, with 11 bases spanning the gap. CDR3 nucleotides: TGTGCCAGCAGTCCATGGGCCCTCCAAGAGACCCAGTACTTC. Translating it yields CASSPWALQETQYF.

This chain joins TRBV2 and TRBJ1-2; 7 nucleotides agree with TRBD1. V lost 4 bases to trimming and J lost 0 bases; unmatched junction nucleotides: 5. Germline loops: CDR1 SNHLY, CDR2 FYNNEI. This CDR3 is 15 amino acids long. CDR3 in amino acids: CASSVRQGTNYGYTF. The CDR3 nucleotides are TGTGCCAGCAGTGTCCGACAGGGCACTAACTATGGCTACACCTTC.

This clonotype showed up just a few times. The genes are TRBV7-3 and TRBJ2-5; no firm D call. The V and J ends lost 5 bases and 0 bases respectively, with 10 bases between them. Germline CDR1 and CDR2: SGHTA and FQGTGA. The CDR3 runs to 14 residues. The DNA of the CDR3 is TGTGCCAGCAGCCCCCGTGGCAACCAAGAGACCCAGTACTTC. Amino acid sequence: CASSPRGNQETQYF. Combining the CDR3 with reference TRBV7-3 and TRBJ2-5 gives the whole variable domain GAGVSQTPSNKVTEKGKYVELRCDPISGHTALYWYRQSLGQGPEFLIYFQGTGAADDSGLPNDRFFAVRPEGSVSTLKIQRTERGDSAVYLCASSPRGNQETQYFGPGTRLLVL.

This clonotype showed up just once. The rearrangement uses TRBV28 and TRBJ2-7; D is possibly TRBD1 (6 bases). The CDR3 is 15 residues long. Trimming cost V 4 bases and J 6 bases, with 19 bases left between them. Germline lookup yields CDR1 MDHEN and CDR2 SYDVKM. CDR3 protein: CASSSPTGLGAEQYF. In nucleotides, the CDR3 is TGTGCCAGCAGTTCCCCCACAGGTCTGGGGGCCGAGCAGTACTTC.

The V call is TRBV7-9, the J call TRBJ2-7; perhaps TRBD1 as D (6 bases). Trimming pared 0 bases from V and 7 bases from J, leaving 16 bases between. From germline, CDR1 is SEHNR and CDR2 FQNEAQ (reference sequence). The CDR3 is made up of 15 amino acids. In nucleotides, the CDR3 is TGTGCCAGCAGCTTAGCGTACGGCAGGGGTGAGGAGCAGTACTTC. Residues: CASSLAYGRGEEQYF.

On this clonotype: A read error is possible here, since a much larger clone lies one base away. The CDR3 loop is CAIRKTGQETQYF. CDR3 nucleotide sequence: TGTGCCATCAGGAAGACAGGGCAAGAGACCCAGTACTTC. The chain couples TRBV10-3 to TRBJ2-5; 7 nucleotides align to TRBD1. This CDR3 is built from 13 residues. J lost 2 bases, V lost 6 bases, and 3 bases had no gene match. The germline V gene has CDR1 ENHRY and CDR2 SYGVKD.

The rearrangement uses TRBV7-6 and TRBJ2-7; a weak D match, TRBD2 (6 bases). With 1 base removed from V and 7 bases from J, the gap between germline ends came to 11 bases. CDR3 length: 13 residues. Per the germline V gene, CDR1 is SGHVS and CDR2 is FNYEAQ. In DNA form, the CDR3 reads TGTGCCAGCAGCTTAGAGGGACTGGGGGAGCAGTACTTC. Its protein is CASSLEGLGEQYF.

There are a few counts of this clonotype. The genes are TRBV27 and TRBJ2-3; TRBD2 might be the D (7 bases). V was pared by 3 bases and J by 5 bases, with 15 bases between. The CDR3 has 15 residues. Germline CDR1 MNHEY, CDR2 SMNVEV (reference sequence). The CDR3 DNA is TGTGCCAGCAGTTTGGGGGGGGGGCATGGAGATACGCAGTATTTT. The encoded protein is CASSLGGGHGDTQYF.

The CDR3 reads CASSLGGQGSSYEQYF. CDR3 bases: TGCGCCAGCAGCTTGGGGGGACAGGGGAGCTCCTACGAGCAGTACTTC. The rearrangement links TRBV5-1 to TRBJ2-7; 10 bases line up with TRBD1. The trim removed 0 bases at V and 0 bases at J, leaving 3 bases unmatched. The CDR3 extends over 16 amino acids. The germline CDR1 and CDR2 sequences are SGHRS and YFSETQ.

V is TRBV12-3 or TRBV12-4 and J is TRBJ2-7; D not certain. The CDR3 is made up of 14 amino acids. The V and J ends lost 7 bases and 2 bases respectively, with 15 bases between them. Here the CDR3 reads CASTPGVGTYEQYF. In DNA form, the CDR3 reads TGTGCCAGCACCCCGGGCGTGGGAACCTACGAGCAGTACTTC.

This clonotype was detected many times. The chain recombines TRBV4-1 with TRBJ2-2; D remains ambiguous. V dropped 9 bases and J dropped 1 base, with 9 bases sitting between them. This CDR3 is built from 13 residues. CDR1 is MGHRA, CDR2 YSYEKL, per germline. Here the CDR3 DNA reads TGCGCCAGTAGAGACGGGAACACCGGGGAGCTGTTTTTT. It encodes CASRDGNTGELFF.

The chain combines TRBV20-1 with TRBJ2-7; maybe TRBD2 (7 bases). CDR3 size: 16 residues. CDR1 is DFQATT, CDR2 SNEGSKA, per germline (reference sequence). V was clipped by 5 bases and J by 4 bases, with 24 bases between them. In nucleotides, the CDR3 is TGCAGTGCTCCGCGGTCGGGCGGGGGCCCTTCATACGAGCAGTACTTC. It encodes CSAPRSGGGPSYEQYF.

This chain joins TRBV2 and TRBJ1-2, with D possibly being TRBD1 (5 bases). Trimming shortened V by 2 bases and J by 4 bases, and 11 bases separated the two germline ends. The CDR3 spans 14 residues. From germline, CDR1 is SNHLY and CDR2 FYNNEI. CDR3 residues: CASSESPGVYGYTF. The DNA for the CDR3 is TGTGCCAGCAGTGAATCCCCGGGGGTCTATGGCTACACCTTC.

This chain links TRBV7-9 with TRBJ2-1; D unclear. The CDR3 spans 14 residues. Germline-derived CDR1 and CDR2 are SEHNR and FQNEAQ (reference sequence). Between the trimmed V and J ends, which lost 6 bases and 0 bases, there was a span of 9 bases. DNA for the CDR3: TGTGCCAGCAGTTTTATGAGCTCCTACAATGAGCAGTTCTTC. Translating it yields CASSFMSSYNEQFF.

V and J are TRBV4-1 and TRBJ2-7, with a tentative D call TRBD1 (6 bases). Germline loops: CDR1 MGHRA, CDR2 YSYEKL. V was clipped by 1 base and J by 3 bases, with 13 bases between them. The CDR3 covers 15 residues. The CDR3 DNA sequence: TGCGCCAGCAGCCAAGGGACACAGGGAGTCTACGAGCAGTACTTC. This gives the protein CASSQGTQGVYEQYF.

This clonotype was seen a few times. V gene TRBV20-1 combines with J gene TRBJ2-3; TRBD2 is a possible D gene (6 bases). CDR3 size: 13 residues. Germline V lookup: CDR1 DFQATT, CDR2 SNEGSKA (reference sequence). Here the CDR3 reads CQGGDRGTDTQYF. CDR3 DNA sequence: TGCCAAGGCGGGGACCGGGGCACAGATACGCAGTATTTT.